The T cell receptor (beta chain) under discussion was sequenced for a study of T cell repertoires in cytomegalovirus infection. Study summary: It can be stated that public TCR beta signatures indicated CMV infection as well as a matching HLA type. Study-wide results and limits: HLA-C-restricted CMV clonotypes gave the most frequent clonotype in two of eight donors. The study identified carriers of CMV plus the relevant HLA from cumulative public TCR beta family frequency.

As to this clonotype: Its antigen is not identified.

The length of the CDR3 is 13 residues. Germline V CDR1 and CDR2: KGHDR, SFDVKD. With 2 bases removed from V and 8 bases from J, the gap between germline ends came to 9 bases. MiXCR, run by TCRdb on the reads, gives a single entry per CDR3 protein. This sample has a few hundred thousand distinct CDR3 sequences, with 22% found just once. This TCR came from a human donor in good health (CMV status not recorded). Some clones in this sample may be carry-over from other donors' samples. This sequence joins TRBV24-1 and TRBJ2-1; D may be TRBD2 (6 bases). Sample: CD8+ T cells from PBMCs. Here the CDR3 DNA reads TGTGCCACCAGTGATTCGGGGGTCTATGAGCAGTTCTTC. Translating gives CATSDSGVYEQFF.